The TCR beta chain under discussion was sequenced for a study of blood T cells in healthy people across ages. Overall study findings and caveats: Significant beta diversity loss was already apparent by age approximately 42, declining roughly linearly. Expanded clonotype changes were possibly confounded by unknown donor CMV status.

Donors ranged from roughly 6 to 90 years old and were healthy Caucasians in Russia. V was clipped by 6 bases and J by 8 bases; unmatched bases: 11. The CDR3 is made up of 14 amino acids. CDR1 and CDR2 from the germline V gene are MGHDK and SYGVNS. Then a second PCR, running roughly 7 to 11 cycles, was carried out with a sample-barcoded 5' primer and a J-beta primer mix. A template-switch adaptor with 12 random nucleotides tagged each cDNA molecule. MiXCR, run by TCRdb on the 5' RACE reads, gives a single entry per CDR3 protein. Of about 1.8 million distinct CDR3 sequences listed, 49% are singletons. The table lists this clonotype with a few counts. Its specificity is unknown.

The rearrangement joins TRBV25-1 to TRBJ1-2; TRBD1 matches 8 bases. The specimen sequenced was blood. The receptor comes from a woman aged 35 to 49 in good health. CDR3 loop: CASRNPGQVDGYTF. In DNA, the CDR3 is TGTGCCAGCAGGAATCCGGGACAGGTGGACGGCTACACCTTC.